This T cell receptor beta chain was recovered during a study of CD8 T cells in Susac syndrome (dated by TCRdb to about 2019). Context from the whole study: The study used repertoire sequencing to test whether antigen drove CD8+ T cell activation and differentiation in Susac syndrome. The study compared CD8+ T cell repertoire clonality among over ten healthy donors, around 14 Susac syndrome patients and some 16 multiple sclerosis patients.

Beyond this particular receptor, the publication reports: The TCR sequencing and HLA analysis was acknowledged to have included a relatively small number of individuals.

Peripheral blood CD8+ and CD4+ T cells from healthy donors, Susac syndrome patients and multiple sclerosis patients were profiled using high-throughput TCR beta sequencing. The multiple sclerosis controls were treatment-naive patients who had stable or active relapsing-remitting disease and met the revised McDonald criteria. CD8+ TEMRA cells were enriched by FACS, while bulk CD8+ and CD4+ T cells were purified by magnetic negative isolation. Blood was collected in EDTA tubes and processed within 24 hours, with PBMCs isolated through density gradient centrifugation. PBMCs intended for TCR sequencing were cryopreserved in liquid nitrogen and thawed later in a water bath at 37 degrees C. Purity of sorted or isolated CD4+, CD8+ and CD8+ TEMRA cells was at least 90%. RNA was extracted with the RNeasy kit and roughly 0.5 to 1 ug was reverse transcribed using random hexamers. The immunoSEQ multiplex PCR assay, which covers 54 Vbeta and 13 Jbeta segments, was used to amplify TCR beta CDR3 regions. To correct PCR amplification bias, a synthetic template baseline was used for both primer optimization and computational correction. As for the authors' bioinformatics: Only productive sequences were kept, with reads annotated to V, D and J genes according to IMGT and analyzed in immunoSEQ Analyzer. Clonality was computed as one minus Shannon entropy normalized by log2 of the number of productive unique sequences. For each patient and control, public and private clones were evaluated among the 100 most prevalent clones. Clones were defined as Susac-specific if absent from the healthy and MS cohorts, from 1052 published viral clones and from other ImmuneACCESS disease sequences. The public reads were reprocessed in TCRdb via fastp at Q25 and MiXCR, keeping in-frame beta chains. Rows are unified per CDR3 protein, each entry keeping the most common DNA and genes. None of the V and J calls come from the authors' own analysis; TCRdb made them. This sample comprises 250,000 to 300,000 distinct CDR3 sequences, around 91% of them detected only once. More than 0.15% of the sample is taken by the ten largest.

The CDR3 covers 13 residues, taking in both the cysteine and the phenylalanine. This entry keeps only the CDR3 DNA: 39 bases, framed from base 1. Between the V and J ends, shortened by 6 bases and 5 bases respectively, the junction contains 17 bases. As encoded in the germline V gene (reference sequence), CDR1 is GTSNPN while CDR2 is SVGIG. This clonotype was detected once. This clone's antigen is unknown. The record has no base qualities; no much larger clone is one base away. Weak support is all one read offers. Material for sequencing was CD8+ T cells from PBMCs. This clonotype originated in a human donor with multiple sclerosis. This chain is built from TRBV30 and TRBJ2-7; the D gene is possibly TRBD1 or TRBD2, with 5 bases matching each. The CDR3 protein sequence reads: CACPGTGYDEQYF. The nucleotide sequence reads as follows: TGTGCCTGCCCCGGGACCGGGTACGACGAGCAGTACTTC.